A selection of T cell receptor beta chains follows, all from one sample in a study of T cell repertoires in cytomegalovirus infection. TCRdb re-called the reads with MiXCR, one entry per CDR3 protein. This repertoire shows fewer than 350,000 distinct CDR3 sequences, roughly 17% found once; its top ten account for around 13%. The sequenced material came from PBMCs. The receptors were gathered from a human donor in good health (CMV status not recorded). Some clones in this sample may be carry-over from other donors' samples. The CDR3 runs from the conserved cysteine through the conserved F or W. The D gene is left open where the match is weak. Clone sizes are given selectively: once, few, many, or a class where the clone is expanded.

CDR3 DNA: TGTGCCAGCCGACAGGGGAGCTCCTATAATTCACCCCTCCACTTT; CDR3 protein: CASRQGSSYNSPLHF; J gene: TRBJ1-6; V gene: TRBV7-2; clone size: few; D gene: TRBD1
CDR3 DNA: TGTGCCAGCAGTGAACCCGGGGTGGGGAATGAGCAGTTCTTC; CDR3 protein: CASSEPGVGNEQFF; J gene: TRBJ2-1; V gene: TRBV25-1; clone size: -; D gene: -
CDR3 DNA: TGTGCCAGCAGTTTACCGGGGTTTGGAAACACCATATATTTT; CDR3 protein: CASSLPGFGNTIYF; J gene: TRBJ1-3; V gene: TRBV12-3/TRBV12-4; clone size: -; D gene: -
CDR3 DNA: TGCAGTGCCCGCAACCAGCGGGGGGGAGAGACCCAGTACTTC; CDR3 protein: CSARNQRGGETQYF; J gene: TRBJ2-5; V gene: TRBV20-1; clone size: few; D gene: TRBD2
CDR3 DNA: TGTGCCAGCAGTTTATTAGGAGAAGAGACCCAGTACTTC; CDR3 protein: CASSLLGEETQYF; J gene: TRBJ2-5; V gene: TRBV27; clone size: few; D gene: -
CDR3 DNA: TGTGCCAGCAGCGCCGACAGGGTACTGGATGAAAAACTGTTTTTT; CDR3 protein: CASSADRVLDEKLFF; J gene: TRBJ1-4; V gene: TRBV7-4; clone size: few; D gene: TRBD1
CDR3 DNA: TGTGCCAGCAGCGTAGCAGGGGACGACTACGAGCAGTACTTC; CDR3 protein: CASSVAGDDYEQYF; J gene: TRBJ2-7; V gene: TRBV9; clone size: -; D gene: -
CDR3 DNA: TGTGCCAGCAGTTACTTGCGGGGGACCACAGATACGCAGTATTTT; CDR3 protein: CASSYLRGTTDTQYF; J gene: TRBJ2-3; V gene: TRBV6-2/TRBV6-3; clone size: -; D gene: TRBD2
CDR3 DNA: TGTGCCAGCAGCCAAGATCCACAGGGGGAGACCCAGTACTTC; CDR3 protein: CASSQDPQGETQYF; J gene: TRBJ2-5; V gene: TRBV4-2; clone size: -; D gene: TRBD1
CDR3 DNA: TGTGCCAGCAGGTTCGATGCAGAAGAGACCCAGTACTTC; CDR3 protein: CASRFDAEETQYF; J gene: TRBJ2-5; V gene: TRBV2; clone size: -; D gene: -
CDR3 DNA: TGCAGTGCTATGACAGTCCTCGGTGGCTACACCTTC; CDR3 protein: CSAMTVLGGYTF; J gene: TRBJ1-2; V gene: TRBV20-1; clone size: few; D gene: -
CDR3 DNA: TGTGCCAGCAGCTTAGCCCAGGATCACGGGGAGCTGTTTTTT; CDR3 protein: CASSLAQDHGELFF; J gene: TRBJ2-2; V gene: TRBV7-9; clone size: few; D gene: -
CDR3 DNA: TGCGCCAGCAGCCTTATGCAGGGGGGTCGGTATGGCTACACCTTC; CDR3 protein: CASSLMQGGRYGYTF; J gene: TRBJ1-2; V gene: TRBV4-1; clone size: few; D gene: TRBD1
CDR3 DNA: TGCAGTGCTGGTCAGACAGGGTCAGCAGAGACCCAGTACTTC; CDR3 protein: CSAGQTGSAETQYF; J gene: TRBJ2-5; V gene: TRBV20-1; clone size: -; D gene: TRBD1
CDR3 DNA: TGCAGCGTCGGCCAGGGGGACCGGAACTATGGCTACACCTTC; CDR3 protein: CSVGQGDRNYGYTF; J gene: TRBJ1-2; V gene: TRBV29-1; clone size: -; D gene: TRBD1
CDR3 DNA: TGTGCCAGCAGCCTCGACAGGCAGGGGCAGCCCCAGCATTTT; CDR3 protein: CASSLDRQGQPQHF; J gene: TRBJ1-5; V gene: TRBV7-8; clone size: many; D gene: -
CDR3 DNA: TGTGCCAGCAGCTCGGACCCGCTAAGGGCCTTGAGGACCTATGGCTACACCTTC; CDR3 protein: CASSSDPLRALRTYGYTF; J gene: TRBJ1-2; V gene: TRBV5-4; clone size: few; D gene: -
CDR3 DNA: TGTGCCAGCAGCTTAGCAACCTTCGGAACTGAGCAGTTCTTC; CDR3 protein: CASSLATFGTEQFF; J gene: TRBJ2-1; V gene: TRBV7-9; clone size: many; D gene: -
CDR3 DNA: TGTGCCTGTCGACCGAACTCTGGAAACACCATATATTTT; CDR3 protein: CACRPNSGNTIYF; J gene: TRBJ1-3; V gene: TRBV19; clone size: few; D gene: -
CDR3 DNA: TGTGCCAGCAGCTCCGGACAGACCTATGGCTACACCTTC; CDR3 protein: CASSSGQTYGYTF; J gene: TRBJ1-2; V gene: TRBV7-2; clone size: many; D gene: -
CDR3 DNA: TGTGCCAGCAGCCCGGTTAATGAAAAACTGTTTTTT; CDR3 protein: CASSPVNEKLFF; J gene: TRBJ1-4; V gene: TRBV7-2; clone size: many; D gene: -
CDR3 DNA: TGTGCCAGCAGCATAGGGGGATCGAGGACTGAAGCTTTCTTT; CDR3 protein: CASSIGGSRTEAFF; J gene: TRBJ1-1; V gene: TRBV7-2; clone size: many; D gene: -
CDR3 DNA: TGTGCCAGCAGTTGGGCTAGGAGGCTAGAAGGCTACACCTTC; CDR3 protein: CASSWARRLEGYTF; J gene: TRBJ1-2; V gene: TRBV7-2; clone size: many; D gene: -
CDR3 DNA: TGTGCCAGCAGCCAAGGGGGACTAGCGGGCTACGAGCAGTACTTC; CDR3 protein: CASSQGGLAGYEQYF; J gene: TRBJ2-7; V gene: TRBV3-1; clone size: -; D gene: TRBD2
CDR3 DNA: TGTGCCAGCAGACCCTTACACCGCGGATATGGCTACACCTTC; CDR3 protein: CASRPLHRGYGYTF; J gene: TRBJ1-2; V gene: TRBV28; clone size: few; D gene: -
CDR3 DNA: TGTGCCAGCAGGACGCAGGGAGCGGGGGATACGCAGTATTTT; CDR3 protein: CASRTQGAGDTQYF; J gene: TRBJ2-3; V gene: TRBV6-1; clone size: many; D gene: TRBD2
CDR3 DNA: TGTGCCAGCAGTTTCGTAGCGGGGGGGATCGAGACCCAGTACTTC; CDR3 protein: CASSFVAGGIETQYF; J gene: TRBJ2-5; V gene: TRBV28; clone size: many; D gene: TRBD2
CDR3 DNA: TGTGCCAGCAGTTCCTCGGGACGGCTCTCTGGAAACACCATATATTTT; CDR3 protein: CASSSSGRLSGNTIYF; J gene: TRBJ1-3; V gene: TRBV12-3/TRBV12-4; clone size: -; D gene: -
CDR3 DNA: TGTGCCAGCAGCGGGCGGGGGGCCGGGGCCAACGTCCTGACTTTC; CDR3 protein: CASSGRGAGANVLTF; J gene: TRBJ2-6; V gene: TRBV7-2; clone size: -; D gene: TRBD2
CDR3 DNA: TGTGCCAGCAGGGGACGACACCGACAGTCAACTAATGAAAAACTGTTTTTT; CDR3 protein: CASRGRHRQSTNEKLFF; J gene: TRBJ1-4; V gene: TRBV7-9; clone size: many; D gene: -
CDR3 DNA: TGTGCCAGCAACCCGGGACAGCCGAACACCGGGGAGCTGTTTTTT; CDR3 protein: CASNPGQPNTGELFF; J gene: TRBJ2-2; V gene: TRBV28; clone size: few; D gene: TRBD1
CDR3 DNA: TGTGCCAGCAGTTTGCCAGCGGGGGGGTGGGAGACCCAGTACTTC; CDR3 protein: CASSLPAGGWETQYF; J gene: TRBJ2-5; V gene: TRBV28; clone size: few; D gene: TRBD2
CDR3 DNA: TGTGCCAGCAGACAGGCCCTGAGTACTGAAGCTTTCTTT; CDR3 protein: CASRQALSTEAFF; J gene: TRBJ1-1; V gene: TRBV6-4; clone size: -; D gene: -
CDR3 DNA: TGTGCCAGCAGTCGAGCTTTGAACACTGAAGCTTTCTTT; CDR3 protein: CASSRALNTEAFF; J gene: TRBJ1-1; V gene: TRBV27; clone size: many; D gene: -
CDR3 DNA: TGTGCCAGCAGTTCTGCAGGGACAGGGTCCTACGAGCAGTACTTC; CDR3 protein: CASSSAGTGSYEQYF; J gene: TRBJ2-7; V gene: TRBV28; clone size: few; D gene: TRBD1
CDR3 DNA: TGTGCCAGCAGCTTGGTCCGGGGTGTGGGGTACGAGCAGTACTTC; CDR3 protein: CASSLVRGVGYEQYF; J gene: TRBJ2-7; V gene: TRBV5-6; clone size: few; D gene: -
CDR3 DNA: TGTGCCAGCAGCGCCATGGGACGGGGCGCCAATGAGCAGTTCTTC; CDR3 protein: CASSAMGRGANEQFF; J gene: TRBJ2-1; V gene: TRBV9; clone size: few; D gene: -
CDR3 DNA: TGTGCCAGCAGCAAAAGGCGGGGCTCAACCTACAATGAGCAGTTCTTC; CDR3 protein: CASSKRRGSTYNEQFF; J gene: TRBJ2-1; V gene: TRBV6-5; clone size: -; D gene: -
CDR3 DNA: TGTGCCAGCAGCTTAGCGACTGAAGCTTTCTTT; CDR3 protein: CASSLATEAFF; J gene: TRBJ1-1; V gene: TRBV7-2; clone size: many; D gene: -
CDR3 DNA: TGTGCCAGCAGCTCTCCCGGGACAGGTACCTACGAGCAGTACTTC; CDR3 protein: CASSSPGTGTYEQYF; J gene: TRBJ2-7; V gene: TRBV7-9; clone size: many; D gene: TRBD1
CDR3 DNA: TGTGCCAGCAGCGCCCCCGGGACGGGAGGCTACACCTTC; CDR3 protein: CASSAPGTGGYTF; J gene: TRBJ1-2; V gene: TRBV7-2; clone size: many; D gene: -
CDR3 DNA: TGTGCCAGCAGTCTCCCCTTGTTACAGGGTCGGGGCGGGGAGCTGTTTTTT; CDR3 protein: CASSLPLLQGRGGELFF; J gene: TRBJ2-2; V gene: TRBV28; clone size: many; D gene: -
CDR3 DNA: TGTGCCAGCAGCTCCCGGAGAAACACTGAAGCTTTCTTT; CDR3 protein: CASSSRRNTEAFF; J gene: TRBJ1-1; V gene: TRBV12-3/TRBV12-4; clone size: many; D gene: -
CDR3 DNA: TGTGCCAGCAGCTGGGACACTAGGTCGAACACTGAAGCTTTCTTT; CDR3 protein: CASSWDTRSNTEAFF; J gene: TRBJ1-1; V gene: TRBV5-4; clone size: -; D gene: -
CDR3 DNA: TGCAGTGCTAGAGATCTTGGGGAGAGTCAGGAAAAACTGTTTTTT; CDR3 protein: CSARDLGESQEKLFF; J gene: TRBJ1-4; V gene: TRBV20-1; clone size: -; D gene: -
CDR3 DNA: TGTGCCAGCAGTGGCCTCCTGGGGACCGGGGAGCTGTTTTTT; CDR3 protein: CASSGLLGTGELFF; J gene: TRBJ2-2; V gene: TRBV2; clone size: -; D gene: -
CDR3 DNA: TGTGCCAGCACCCGAATGTGGCAACCAGGAGCCTATAGCACAGATACGCAGTATTTT; CDR3 protein: CASTRMWQPGAYSTDTQYF; J gene: TRBJ2-3; V gene: TRBV6-1; clone size: -; D gene: -
CDR3 DNA: TGCGCCAGCGCGGGGCAGGGTGACGAGCAGTACTTC; CDR3 protein: CASAGQGDEQYF; J gene: TRBJ2-7; V gene: TRBV4-1; clone size: -; D gene: -
CDR3 DNA: TGTGCCAGCAGTTATAATCCGGGGCTAAACACCGGGGAGCTGTTTTTT; CDR3 protein: CASSYNPGLNTGELFF; J gene: TRBJ2-2; V gene: TRBV6-4; clone size: -; D gene: -
CDR3 DNA: TGTGCCAGCAGTCGTGGGCGCGAAGAGACCCAGTACTTC; CDR3 protein: CASSRGREETQYF; J gene: TRBJ2-5; V gene: TRBV7-2; clone size: -; D gene: -